This record looks at one T cell receptor (beta chain) sequence and its context. The CDR3 runs to 15 residues. V dropped 5 bases and J dropped 7; count of bases not matched to a gene: 9. In germline, CDR1 is LNHNV, CDR2 YYDKDF (reference sequence). This specimen comes from a study of shared T cell receptors in the human thymus. The repertoire was sequenced with immunoSEQ multiplex PCR; TCRdb's copy has only in-frame clones and lacks some. This repertoire shows roughly 700,000 clones, 70% to 90% found once; its top ten account for 0.0095% to 0.012%. These data also formed part of another study, on human thymus T cells.

This sequence joins TRBV15 and TRBJ2-7; TRBD2 aligns across 12 bases. Material for sequencing was thymocytes. The sequence was collected from a boy under three years old with a congenital heart defect. CDR3 protein: CATSPRTSGTTEQYF. Here the CDR3 DNA reads TGTGCCACCAGCCCTAGGACTAGCGGGACAACGGAGCAGTACTTC. The full variable domain, its missing parts supplied by reference TRBV15 and TRBJ2-7, is DAMVIQNPRYQVTQFGKPVTLSCSQTLNHNVMYWYQQKSSQAPKLLFHYYDKDFNNEADTPDNFQSRRPNTSFCFLDIRSPGLGDTAMYLCATSPRTSGTTEQYFGPGTRLTVT.